Included here is one T cell receptor (beta chain) sequence, with context. The antigen is unknown. The sample originates from a study of T cell responses to AZD1222 COVID-19 vaccine. Points from the study as a whole: Only a handful of AZD1222 recipients were seropositive at baseline. Repertoires were collected only later (after the peak T cell response had occurred).

Using immunoSEQ multiplex PCR, the repertoire was profiled, and TCRdb retains in-frame clones only, with some absent. The profile shows about 97,000 clones, approximately 90% of them singletons. This material consisted of peripheral blood, taken on day 0 of AZD1222 vaccination. This clonotype was obtained from an adult in good health.

For the CDR3, the DNA is TGTGCCAGCACCTTGGGACAGGGGCGGGCTTTCTTT. As protein: CASTLGQGRAFF. V and J are TRBV28 and TRBJ1-1, with 10 bases that match TRBD1. Germline CDR1 MDHEN, CDR2 SYDVKM. The CDR3 loop spans 12 amino acids. Trimming took 7 bases from V and 11 from J; bases not matched to a gene: 7.